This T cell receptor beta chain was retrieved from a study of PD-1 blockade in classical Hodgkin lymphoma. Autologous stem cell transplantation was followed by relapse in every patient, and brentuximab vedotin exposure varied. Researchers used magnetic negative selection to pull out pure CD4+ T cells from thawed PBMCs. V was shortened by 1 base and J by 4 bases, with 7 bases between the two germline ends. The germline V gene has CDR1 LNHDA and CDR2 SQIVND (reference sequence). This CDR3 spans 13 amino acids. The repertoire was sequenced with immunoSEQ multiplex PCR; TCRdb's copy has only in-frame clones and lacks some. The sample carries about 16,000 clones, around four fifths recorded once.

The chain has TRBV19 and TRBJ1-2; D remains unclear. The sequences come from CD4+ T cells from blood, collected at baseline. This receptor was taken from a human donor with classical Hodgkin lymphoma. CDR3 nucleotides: TGTGCCAGTAGTATAGCCTTAGGCTATGGCTACACCTTC. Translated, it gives CASSIALGYGYTF.